This T cell receptor beta chain is from a study of T cell responses to AZD1222 COVID-19 vaccine. Whole-study results and caveats: Only a handful of AZD1222 recipients, roughly 6 in all, had baseline seropositivity. Spike regions recognized by vaccine-associated CD4 TCRs spanned the protein, led by 160-218 and 743-854. Females outnumbered males among donors, who were mostly white British; clonal diversity was possibly underestimated.

This CDR3 is 14 amino acids long. CDR1 is MDHEN and CDR2 is SYDVKM in the germline V gene. Trimming stripped 3 bases from V and 6 bases from J, with 14 bases between. On this clone: Antigen specificity is unknown.

Libraries were prepared by immunoSEQ multiplex PCR; TCRdb keeps only in-frame clonotypes and omits some of them. The repertoire holds 85,000 to 95,000 clones, with about 89% as singletons. The clonotype comes from an adult who received the AZD1222 COVID-19 vaccine. The gene calls are TRBV28 and TRBJ1-1; D perhaps matches TRBD1 (5 bases). Sample: peripheral blood, taken 28 days after the second AZD1222 dose. CDR3 sequence: CASSFLGRDAEAFF. The CDR3 DNA follows: TGTGCCAGCAGTTTTCTAGGGAGGGACGCTGAAGCTTTCTTT.